What follows is one T cell receptor beta chain and its context. The sample is drawn from a study of T cells in Graves' hyperthyroidism and ophthalmopathy. The overall study: Peripheral blood was secured at the point of initial diagnosis, before any treatment.

From germline, CDR1 is SNHLY and CDR2 FYNNEI. This CDR3 contains 11 residues. Trimming removed 7 bases at V and 14 bases at J, with 15 bases between. Amplified TCR beta CDR3 regions came from RNA transcripts. HTBI primers were used for first-round RT-PCR of the TCR CDR3. From the multiplex PCR reads, TCRdb called clonotypes with MiXCR, one entry per CDR3 protein. The sample holds approximately 600,000 distinct CDR3 sequences, less than 25% seen once. For the diagnoses, clinical symptoms, serum thyroxine and TRAb, thyroid ultrasound and orbital computed tomography were used. The rearrangement uses TRBV2 and TRBJ2-4; D unresolved. The sequence was collected from a man between 25 and 39 years old with Graves' ophthalmopathy. Sequencing was performed on blood. CDR3 coding DNA: TGTGCCAGCAAAGACTGGGGATTGAAGTACTTC. The encoded protein is CASKDWGLKYF.